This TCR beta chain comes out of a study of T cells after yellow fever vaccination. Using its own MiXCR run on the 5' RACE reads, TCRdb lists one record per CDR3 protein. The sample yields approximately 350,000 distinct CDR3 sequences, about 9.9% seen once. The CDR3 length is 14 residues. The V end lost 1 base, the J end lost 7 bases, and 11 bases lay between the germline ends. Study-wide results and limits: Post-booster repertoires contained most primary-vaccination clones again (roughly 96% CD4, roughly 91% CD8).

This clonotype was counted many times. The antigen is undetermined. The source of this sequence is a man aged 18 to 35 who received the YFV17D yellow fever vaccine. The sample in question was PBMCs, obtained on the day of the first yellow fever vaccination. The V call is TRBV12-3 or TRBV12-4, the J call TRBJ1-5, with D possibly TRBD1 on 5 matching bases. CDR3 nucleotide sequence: TGTGCCAGCAGTTTAGATCCGGGACCGCAGCCCCAGCATTTT. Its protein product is CASSLDPGPQPQHF.